Below are 8 T cell receptor beta chains sequenced from a single sample in a study of T-cell memory formation after mild COVID-19. TCRdb reprocessed the 5' RACE reads with MiXCR, giving one entry per CDR3 protein. In the table there are around 50,000 distinct CDR3 sequences, about 12% of which are singletons. Sequenced: PBMCs or a T cell subset sorted from them (not recorded which). Receptors originate from a man aged 18 to 35 who had mild COVID-19 (a few samples of this study predate the infection). Cell type and time point are not known.

This clonotype was counted only a few times. The rearrangement links TRBV4-1 to TRBJ2-5, with D tentatively TRBD2 (5 bases). V lost 2 bases and J lost 4, with 17 bases in between. This CDR3 contains 16 residues. Germline V lookup: CDR1 MGHRA, CDR2 YSYEKL. CDR3 sequence: CASSQRSDYSPETQYF. CDR3 DNA sequence: TGCGCCAGCAGCCAACGTAGCGACTACTCCCCAGAGACCCAGTACTTC.

This clonotype was seen repeatedly, ten times or more. The J gene is TRBJ2-7, the V gene TRBV7-2, with D perhaps matching TRBD2 (6 bases). Trimming stripped 0 bases from V and 0 bases from J, with 9 bases between. The CDR3 has 15 residues. Looked up from germline, CDR1 is SGHTA and CDR2 is FQGNSA. The CDR3 protein is CASSLAPGASYEQYV. As DNA, the CDR3 is TGTGCCAGCAGCTTAGCTCCGGGAGCCTCCTACGAGCAGTACGTC.

The chain uses TRBV7-9 and TRBJ1-1; 8 bases are a match to TRBD1. Trimming cost V 5 bases and J 11 bases; bases outside gene matches: 4. The CDR3 is made up of 11 amino acids. Germline V gives CDR1 SEHNR, CDR2 FQNEAQ (reference sequence). The CDR3 sequence: CASSPDRDAFF. In DNA form, the CDR3 reads TGTGCCAGCAGCCCGGACAGGGACGCTTTCTTT. Filled out from reference TRBV7-9 and TRBJ1-1, the complete variable domain reads DTGVSQNPRHKITKRGQNVTFRCDPISEHNRLYWYRQTLGQGPEFLTYFQNEAQLEKSRLLSDRFSAERPKGSFSTLEIQRTEQGDSAMYLCASSPDRDAFFGQGTRLTVV.

This clonotype was found a few times. J is TRBJ2-5 and V is TRBV3-1; 10 nucleotides agree with TRBD2. The ends lost 0 bases at V and 2 bases at J; junction bases unmatched: 6. This CDR3 has 17 amino acids. CDR1 and CDR2 from the germline V gene are LGHDT and YNNKEL (reference sequence). Here the CDR3 reads CASSQDFGAGGQETQYF. The CDR3 coding sequence is TGTGCCAGCAGCCAAGATTTCGGAGCGGGGGGGCAAGAGACCCAGTACTTC.

This clonotype was counted at least ten times. This chain joins TRBV4-3 and TRBJ2-4; D is unclear. V lost 0 bases and J lost 5, with 17 bases in between. Germline V gives CDR1 LGHNA, CDR2 YSLEER. This CDR3 region has 17 residues. In DNA form, the CDR3 reads TGCGCCAGCAGCCAAGATTTGGGTTCGCCTGCGCAAAACATTCAGTACTTC. Protein sequence: CASSQDLGSPAQNIQYF.

Ten or more counts support this clonotype. V usage is TRBV20-1 and J usage is TRBJ1-1; no clear D. This CDR3 contains 14 residues. The V end lost 5 bases, the J end lost 2 bases, and 15 bases lay between the germline ends. CDR1 DFQATT and CDR2 SNEGSKA come from the germline V gene (reference sequence). The CDR3 sequence is CSARHIRANTEAFF. As DNA, the CDR3 is TGCAGTGCTCGGCACATTAGGGCTAACACTGAAGCTTTCTTT.

This clonotype was observed many times. J is TRBJ2-1 and V is TRBV6-2 or TRBV6-3; TRBD2 might be the D (5 bases). CDR1 is MNHEY, CDR2 SVGEGT, per germline. This CDR3 has 16 residues. Trimming removed 5 bases at V and 2 bases at J, with 16 bases between. The DNA of the CDR3 is TGTGCCAGCAGTCCCTCGAGGGCACCCCCCTACAATGAGCAGTTCTTC. Its translation is CASSPSRAPPYNEQFF.

The chain carries TRBV5-1 and TRBJ1-1; D ambiguous. The germline CDR1 and CDR2 sequences are SGHRS and YFSETQ. The CDR3 sequence is 14 residues long. Deletions cut 7 bases from V and 4 bases from J, with 17 bases between. The CDR3: CASDLISPSTEAFF. CDR3 bases: TGCGCCAGCGATCTCATAAGTCCCAGCACTGAAGCTTTCTTT.